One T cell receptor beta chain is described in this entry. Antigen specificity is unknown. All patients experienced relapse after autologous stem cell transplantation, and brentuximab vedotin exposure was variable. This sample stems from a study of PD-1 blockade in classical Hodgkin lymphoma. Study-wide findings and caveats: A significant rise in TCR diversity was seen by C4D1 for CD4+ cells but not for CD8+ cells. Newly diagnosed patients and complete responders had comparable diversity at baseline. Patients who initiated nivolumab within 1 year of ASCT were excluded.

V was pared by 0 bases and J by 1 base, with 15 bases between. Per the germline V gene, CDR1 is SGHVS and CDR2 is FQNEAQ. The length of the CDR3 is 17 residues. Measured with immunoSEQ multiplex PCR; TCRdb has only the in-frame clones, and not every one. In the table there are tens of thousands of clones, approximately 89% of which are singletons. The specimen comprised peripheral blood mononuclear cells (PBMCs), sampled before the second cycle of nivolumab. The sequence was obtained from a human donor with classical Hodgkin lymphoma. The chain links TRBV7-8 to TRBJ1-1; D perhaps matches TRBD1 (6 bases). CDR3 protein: CASSLAGSGRGNTEAFF. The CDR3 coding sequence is TGTGCCAGCAGCTTAGCGGGGTCTGGCAGGGGGAACACTGAAGCTTTCTTT. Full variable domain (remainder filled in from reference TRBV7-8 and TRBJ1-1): GAGVSQSPRYKVAKRGQDVALRCDPISGHVSLFWYQQALGQGPEFLTYFQNEAQLDKSGLPSDRFFAERPEGSVSTLKIQRTQQEDSAVYLCASSLAGSGRGNTEAFFGQGTRLTVV.